This TCR beta chain was recovered during a study of blood T cells in healthy people across ages. The overall study: There was about one barcoded beta molecule captured by template switching per two T cells. Findings and caveats of the study: The diversity estimates, figures obtained from one million T cells, were considered underestimates.

CDR3 length: 20 residues. V lost 0 bases, J lost 1 base, and 15 bases stayed unmatched. Germline V gene sequence: CDR1 DFQATT, CDR2 SNEGSKA (reference sequence). As to this clonotype: What it recognizes is unknown.

A second roughly 6 to 12 cycle PCR used barcoded and J-beta primers. TCRdb re-analysed the 5' RACE reads in MiXCR, keeping a single row per CDR3 protein. In the table there are more than 900,000 distinct CDR3 sequences, under 30% of which are singletons. These data are also associated with another study on T cells of mothers and their children. That source reports: Over 9.5 million TCR beta CDR3 reads were obtained from each mother, and about 3 million from each child.

The specimen was blood. This chain uses TRBV20-1 with TRBJ1-6; 7 nucleotides agree with TRBD1. This receptor was identified in a girl aged 2-9 years in good health. CDR3: CSARDHARGGPRSYNSPLHF. In DNA, the CDR3 is TGCAGTGCTAGAGATCACGCTCGAGGGGGCCCTAGGTCCTATAATTCACCCCTCCACTTT.